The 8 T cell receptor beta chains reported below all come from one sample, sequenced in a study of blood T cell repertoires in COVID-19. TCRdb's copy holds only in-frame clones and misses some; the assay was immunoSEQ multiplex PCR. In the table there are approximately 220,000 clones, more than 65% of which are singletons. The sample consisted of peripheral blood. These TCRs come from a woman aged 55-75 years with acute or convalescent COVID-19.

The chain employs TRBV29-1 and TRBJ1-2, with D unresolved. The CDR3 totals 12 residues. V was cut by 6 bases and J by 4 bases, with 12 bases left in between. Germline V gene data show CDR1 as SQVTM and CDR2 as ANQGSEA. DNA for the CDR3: TGCAGCGTACAGAAAAACCCCTATGGCTACACCTTC. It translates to CSVQKNPYGYTF.

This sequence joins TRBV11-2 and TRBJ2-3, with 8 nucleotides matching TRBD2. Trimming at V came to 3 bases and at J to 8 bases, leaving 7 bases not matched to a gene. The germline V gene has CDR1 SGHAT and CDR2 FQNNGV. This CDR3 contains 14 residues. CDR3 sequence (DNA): TGTGCCAGCAGCTTCGGGGGGGCCGAAGGTACGCAGTATTTT. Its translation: CASSFGGAEGTQYF.

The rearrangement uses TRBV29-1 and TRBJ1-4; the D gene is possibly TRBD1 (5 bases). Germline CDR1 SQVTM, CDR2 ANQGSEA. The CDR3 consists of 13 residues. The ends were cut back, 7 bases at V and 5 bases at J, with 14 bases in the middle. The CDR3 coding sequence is TGCAGCGCCGCTAGGACAAGGAATGAAAAACTGTTTTTT. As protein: CSAARTRNEKLFF.

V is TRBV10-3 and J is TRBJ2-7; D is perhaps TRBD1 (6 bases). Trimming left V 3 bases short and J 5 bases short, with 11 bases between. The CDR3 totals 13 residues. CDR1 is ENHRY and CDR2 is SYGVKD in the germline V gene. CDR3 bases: TGTGCCATCAGTGATCGTCAGGGGAACGAGCAGTACTTC. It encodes CAISDRQGNEQYF.

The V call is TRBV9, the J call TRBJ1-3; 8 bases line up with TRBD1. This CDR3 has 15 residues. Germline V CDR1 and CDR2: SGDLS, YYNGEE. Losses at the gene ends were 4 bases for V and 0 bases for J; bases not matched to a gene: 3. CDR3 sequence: CASSSTGGSGNTIYF. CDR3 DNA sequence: TGTGCCAGCAGCTCCACAGGGGGCTCTGGAAACACCATATATTTT.

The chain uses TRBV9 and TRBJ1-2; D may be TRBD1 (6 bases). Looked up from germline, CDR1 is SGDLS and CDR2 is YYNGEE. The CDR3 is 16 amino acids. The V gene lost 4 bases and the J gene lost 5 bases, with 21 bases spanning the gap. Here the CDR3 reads CASSPGGAPVGYGYTF. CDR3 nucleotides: TGTGCCAGCAGCCCCGGGGGGGCCCCGGTTGGGTATGGCTACACCTTC.

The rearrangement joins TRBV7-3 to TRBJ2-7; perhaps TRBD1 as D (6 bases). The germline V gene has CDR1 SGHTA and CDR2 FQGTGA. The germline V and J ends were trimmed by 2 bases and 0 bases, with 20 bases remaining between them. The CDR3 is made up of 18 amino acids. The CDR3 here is CASSLSDMRDTTSYEQYF. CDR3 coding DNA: TGTGCCAGCAGCTTATCTGATATGAGGGACACCACCTCCTACGAGCAGTACTTC.

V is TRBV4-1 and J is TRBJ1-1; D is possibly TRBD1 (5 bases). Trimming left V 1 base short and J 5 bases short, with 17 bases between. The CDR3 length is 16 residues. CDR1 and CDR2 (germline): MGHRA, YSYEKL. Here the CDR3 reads CASSQVGGHLRTEAFF. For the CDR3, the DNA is TGCGCCAGCAGCCAAGTGGGCGGACACTTGAGGACTGAAGCTTTCTTT.